Following are 18 T cell receptor beta chains from one sample sequenced in a study of cytomegalovirus exposure and HLA in healthy donors. Libraries were prepared by immunoSEQ multiplex PCR; TCRdb keeps only in-frame clonotypes and omits some of them. The profile shows 45,000 to 65,000 clones, 89% of them singletons. Sequencing used PBMCs. The receptors were sampled from a woman between 18 and 30 years old in good health and CMV-seronegative.

Here the CDR3 DNA reads TGTGCCAGTAGTATAGCGTGGAGTACCGTCTACGAGCAGTACTTC. It codes for CASSIAWSTVYEQYF. This chain links TRBV19 with TRBJ2-7, with unresolved D. The CDR3 is 15 residues long. V was clipped by 1 base and J by 3 bases, with 13 bases between them. Germline-derived CDR1 and CDR2 are LNHDA and SQIVND (reference sequence). The full variable domain, in which reference TRBV19 and TRBJ2-7 provide the parts outside the CDR3, is DGGITQSPKYLFRKEGQNVTLSCEQNLNHDAMYWYRQDPGQGLRLIYYSQIVNDFQKGDIAEGYSVSREKKESFPLTVTSAQKNPTAFYLCASSIAWSTVYEQYFGPGTRLTVT.

The CDR3 region has the DNA TGTGCCAGCAGTATGACTAGGCAATACAATGAGCAGTTCTTC. This sequence encodes CASSMTRQYNEQFF. The gene calls are TRBV28 and TRBJ2-1; a possible D gene is TRBD2 (6 bases). This CDR3 region has 14 residues. Germline V gene lookup returns CDR1 MDHEN and CDR2 SYDVKM. V was pared by 5 bases and J by 4 bases, with 12 bases between.

This chain joins TRBV30 and TRBJ2-3; weak D call: TRBD1 (6 bases). The CDR3 consists of 14 residues. In germline, CDR1 is GTSNPN, CDR2 SVGIG (reference sequence). Trimming stripped 2 bases from V and 1 base from J, with 10 bases between. This CDR3 reads CAWSKGGGTDTQYF. The CDR3 coding sequence is TGTGCCTGGAGTAAAGGGGGTGGCACAGATACGCAGTATTTT.

This rearrangement joins TRBV5-6 to TRBJ1-5; possibly TRBD1 for D (5 bases). V was cut by 1 base and J by 4 bases, with 9 bases left in between. Germline lookup yields CDR1 SGHDT and CDR2 YYEEEE. This CDR3 has 14 amino acids. CDR3 nucleotide sequence: TGTGCCAGCAGCTTGAAGTCAGGGAATCAGCCCCAGCATTTT. Its translation is CASSLKSGNQPQHF.

The sample holds one count of this clone. The chain recombines TRBV5-1 with TRBJ2-2, with 8 bases matching TRBD1. V lost 4 bases to trimming and J lost 1 base; unmatched junction nucleotides: 6. The CDR3 extends over 16 amino acids. Looked up from germline, CDR1 is SGHRS and CDR2 is YFSETQ. As DNA, the CDR3 is TGCGCCAGCAGCCCGAATGGACAGGGGAACACCGGGGAGCTGTTTTTT. This gives the protein CASSPNGQGNTGELFF. The full variable domain, its missing parts supplied by reference TRBV5-1 and TRBJ2-2, is KAGVTQTPRYLIKTRGQQVTLSCSPISGHRSVSWYQQTPGQGLQFLFEYFSETQRNKGNFPGRFSGRQFSNSRSEMNVSTLELGDSALYLCASSPNGQGNTGELFFGEGSRLTVL.

The J gene is TRBJ2-7, the V gene TRBV6-6, with D possibly matching TRBD1 (5 bases). The CDR3 has 14 amino acids. Trimming stripped 2 bases from V and 2 bases from J, with 10 bases between. Germline CDR1 reads MNHNY; CDR2 reads SVGAGI (reference sequence). CDR3 protein: CASSYRAGTYEQYF. The CDR3 DNA reads as TGTGCCAGCAGTTACCGTGCAGGGACCTACGAGCAGTACTTC.

This chain links TRBV5-4 with TRBJ2-2; weak D call: TRBD2 (6 bases). V shed 6 bases and J shed 5 bases, with 20 bases lying between them. The CDR3 is made up of 16 amino acids. Germline assignment: CDR1 SGHNT and CDR2 YYREEE (reference sequence). The CDR3 sequence: CASNNLGGAVTGELFF. The DNA for the CDR3 is TGTGCCAGCAACAACCTTGGAGGGGCTGTAACCGGGGAGCTGTTTTTT.

The rearrangement uses TRBV11-2 and TRBJ2-2; 10 bases match TRBD2. The CDR3 is made up of 18 amino acids. The germline CDR1 and CDR2 sequences are SGHAT and FQNNGV. V gave up 2 bases and J gave up 6 bases; unmatched junction bases: 12. The CDR3 protein is CASSLLRGAGGPAGELFF. The CDR3 DNA is TGTGCCAGCAGCTTACTCCGGGGAGCGGGGGGGCCTGCCGGGGAGCTGTTTTTT.

The V gene is TRBV5-6, the J gene TRBJ2-3, with D unclear. The germline gives CDR1 SGHDT, CDR2 YYEEEE. V was shortened by 1 base and J by 0 bases, with 9 bases between the two germline ends. The CDR3 is made up of 15 amino acids. The CDR3 sequence: CASSLPFGSTDTQYF. CDR3 sequence (DNA): TGTGCCAGCAGCTTGCCCTTCGGGAGCACAGATACGCAGTATTTT.

The rearrangement links TRBV7-2 to TRBJ1-3; TRBD1 matches 8 bases. This CDR3 is built from 18 residues. Unmatched junction bases numbered 10, after V lost 1 base and J lost 2 bases. Germline CDR1 reads SGHTA; CDR2 reads FQGNSA. In nucleotides, the CDR3 is TGTGCCAGCAGCTTAGGTCCAGGCCAGGGGGCGCCTGGAAACACCATATATTTT. Translating gives CASSLGPGQGAPGNTIYF.

The chain employs TRBV2 and TRBJ1-1, with a possible D match to TRBD1 (5 bases). V was cut by 3 bases and J by 4 bases, with 12 bases left in between. The CDR3 has 14 residues. Germline V gene sequence: CDR1 SNHLY, CDR2 FYNNEI. For the CDR3, the DNA is TGTGCCAGCAGTGATGGGGGGGTGGGCACTGAAGCTTTCTTT. It specifies CASSDGGVGTEAFF.

This chain joins TRBV5-1 and TRBJ2-3; D uncertain. Germline CDR1 is SGHRS and CDR2 is YFSETQ. This CDR3 is built from 14 residues. V lost 1 base and J lost 2, with 8 bases in between. CDR3 loop: CASSLTHNTDTQYF. The CDR3 DNA reads as TGCGCCAGCAGCTTGACCCACAACACAGATACGCAGTATTTT.

The chain carries TRBV19 and TRBJ2-1; TRBD2 matches at 9 bases. Germline V lookup: CDR1 LNHDA, CDR2 SQIVND (reference sequence). Losses at the gene ends were 6 bases for V and 7 bases for J; bases not matched to a gene: 4. CDR3 size: 13 residues. CDR3 in amino acids: CASRSGGLNEQFF. CDR3 nucleotides: TGTGCCAGTAGAAGCGGGGGGTTGAATGAGCAGTTCTTC.

This clone appeared a single time. The gene calls are TRBV4-1 and TRBJ2-7, with D possibly matching TRBD1 (6 bases). The V and J ends lost 8 bases and 1 base respectively, with 15 bases between them. Per germline, CDR1 MGHRA and CDR2 YSYEKL. There are 14 residues in the CDR3. The CDR3 protein is CASRTQGGSYEQYF. The CDR3 bases are TGCGCCAGCCGCACACAGGGTGGGTCCTACGAGCAGTACTTC.

The DNA of the CDR3 is TGTGCCAGTAGTTCCCCCTACAGGATGAAAAATGAAAAACTGTTTTTT. Its protein product is CASSSPYRMKNEKLFF. The chain combines TRBV19 with TRBJ1-4; maybe TRBD1 (5 bases). CDR1 and CDR2 (germline): LNHDA, SQIVND (reference sequence). V lost 5 bases, J lost 5 bases, and 18 bases lay in between. The length of the CDR3 is 16 residues. The entire variable domain, with the rest obtained from reference TRBV19 and TRBJ1-4, is as follows: DGGITQSPKYLFRKEGQNVTLSCEQNLNHDAMYWYRQDPGQGLRLIYYSQIVNDFQKGDIAEGYSVSREKKESFPLTVTSAQKNPTAFYLCASSSPYRMKNEKLFFGSGTQLSVL.

This clone was counted once. The chain carries TRBV27 and TRBJ1-1, with D possibly TRBD1 on 6 matching bases. Trimming cost V 2 bases and J 4 bases, with 14 bases left between them. The CDR3 has 15 amino acids. Germline V gene lookup returns CDR1 MNHEY and CDR2 SMNVEV (reference sequence). CDR3 DNA: TGTGCCAGCAGTTTAGGAACAGGGAGGGCCACTGAAGCTTTCTTT. Its translation: CASSLGTGRATEAFF.

Comment on this clone: A read error may produce the germline difference seen at one junction end. This chain connects TRBV11-2 to TRBJ1-2; TRBD1 is a possible D gene (6 bases). Germline CDR1 reads SGHAT; CDR2 reads FQNNGV. This CDR3 has 10 amino acids. In DNA, the CDR3 is TGTGCCAGCAGCGGAGACAGGCGGGCCTTC. Amino acid sequence: CASSGDRRAF.

This chain uses TRBV5-4 with TRBJ2-1, with 7 bases that match TRBD2. CDR3 size: 15 residues. V was pared by 2 bases and J by 6 bases, with 8 bases of the junction left unmatched. The germline CDR1 and CDR2 sequences are SGHNT and YYREEE (reference sequence). CDR3 protein: CASSFQRGPLNEQFF. The CDR3, as DNA: TGTGCCAGCAGCTTCCAGCGGGGACCTCTCAATGAGCAGTTCTTC.